Below, 6 T cell receptor beta chains from the same sample are listed, as sequenced in a study of cytomegalovirus exposure and HLA in healthy donors. PCR used 60 Vbeta primers and 13 Jbeta primers. The protocol was immunoSEQ multiplex PCR, while the TCRdb copy is restricted to in-frame clones and leaves out a portion. The sample holds about 130,000 clones, about 84% seen once. Sequenced material: PBMCs. These receptors were taken from a man aged 18 to 29 in good health and CMV-seropositive.

The chain joins TRBV5-1 to TRBJ2-6; no firm D call. Trimming pared 0 bases from V and 2 bases from J, leaving 3 bases between. CDR1 is SGHRS, CDR2 YFSETQ, per germline. The length of the CDR3 is 14 residues. The chain's CDR3 is CASSLVTGANVLTF. In nucleotides, the CDR3 is TGCGCCAGCAGCTTGGTTACTGGGGCCAACGTCCTGACTTTC.

The gene calls are TRBV6-4 and TRBJ2-2; a possible D gene is TRBD2 (5 bases). The V gene's germline CDR1 is MRHNA and CDR2 SNTAGT. The length of the CDR3 is 14 residues. Trimming shortened V by 2 bases and J by 3 bases, and 7 bases separated the two germline ends. CDR3 sequence: CASSDGADTGELFF. CDR3 bases: TGTGCCAGCAGTGACGGAGCGGACACCGGGGAGCTGTTTTTT.

The chain carries TRBV7-2 and TRBJ2-2; a possible D gene is TRBD2 (5 bases). CDR1 and CDR2 (germline): SGHTA, FQGNSA. The CDR3 contains 16 residues. The V and J ends lost 5 bases and 4 bases respectively, with 17 bases between them. DNA for the CDR3: TGTGCCAGCAGCCCAACGGACTTCAAAGTCACCGGGGAGCTGTTTTTT. This translates into CASSPTDFKVTGELFF.

The V call is TRBV30, the J call TRBJ2-5; TRBD1 agrees at 7 bases. Germline lookup yields CDR1 GTSNPN and CDR2 SVGIG (reference sequence). The CDR3 runs 14 residues. Unmatched junction bases numbered 6, after V lost 3 bases and J lost 2 bases. CDR3 sequence reads: CAWSDPGGQETQYF. The CDR3 nucleotides read TGTGCCTGGAGCGACCCAGGGGGTCAAGAGACCCAGTACTTC.

This sequence joins TRBV5-5 and TRBJ1-2; the D is unclear. This CDR3 spans 15 amino acids. CDR1 is SGHKS, CDR2 YYEKEE, per germline (reference sequence). Trimming cost V 1 base and J 3 bases, with 13 bases left between them. CDR3 in amino acids: CASSLTSDTYYGYTF. The CDR3 bases are TGTGCCAGCAGCTTGACCTCTGACACGTACTATGGCTACACCTTC.

The J gene is TRBJ2-1, the V gene TRBV9, with D tentatively TRBD1 (6 bases). The V and J ends lost 3 bases and 0 bases respectively, with 25 bases between them. The CDR3 spans 20 residues. Germline V lookup: CDR1 SGDLS, CDR2 YYNGEE. The CDR3 coding sequence is TGTGCCAGCAGCGCGGACAGCCCCCAGCGGTCATTGAGCTCCTACAATGAGCAGTTCTTC. It encodes CASSADSPQRSLSSYNEQFF.